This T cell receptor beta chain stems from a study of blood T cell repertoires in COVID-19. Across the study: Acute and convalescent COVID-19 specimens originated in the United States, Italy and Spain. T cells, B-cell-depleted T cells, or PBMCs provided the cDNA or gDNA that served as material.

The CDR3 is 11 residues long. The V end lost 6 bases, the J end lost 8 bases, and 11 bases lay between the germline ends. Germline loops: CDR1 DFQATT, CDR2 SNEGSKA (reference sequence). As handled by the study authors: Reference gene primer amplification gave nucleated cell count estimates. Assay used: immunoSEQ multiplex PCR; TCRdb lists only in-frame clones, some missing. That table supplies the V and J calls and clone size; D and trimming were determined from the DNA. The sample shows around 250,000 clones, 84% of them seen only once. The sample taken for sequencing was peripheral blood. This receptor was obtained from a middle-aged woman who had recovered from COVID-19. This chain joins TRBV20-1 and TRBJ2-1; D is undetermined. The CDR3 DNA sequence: TGCAGTGCCGCCGATCAGGATGAGCAGTTCTTC. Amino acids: CSAADQDEQFF.